This TCR beta chain was found in a study of regulatory T cells in long-lasting Graves disease (dated by TCRdb to the early 2020s). In the study overall: Persistent Graves' disease was defined as antithyroid drug treatment for over 5 years with persistently positive TSH receptor autoantibodies. Persistent Graves' disease patients in the clinical cohort had taken antithyroid drugs for 8 to 12 years on average. Patients with persistent Graves' disease were compared with patients with newly diagnosed Graves' disease using TCR sequencing and RNA sequencing of peripheral blood. A total of roughly 35 samples underwent TCR sequencing: about 13 from persistent and roughly 20 from newly diagnosed Graves' disease patients. The study was conducted in China and was registered as a clinical trial. General findings and caveats noted by the study authors: Persistent disease showed preferential use of TRBV28, TRBJ1-2 and TRBJ2-5, whereas newly diagnosed disease favored TRBV20-1 and TRBJ2-1. Because the primary lesion, thyroid tissue, could not be accessed, the study looked at peripheral blood alone. Sequencing and analysis were restricted to the TCR beta chain. The authors acknowledged the small sample size as a limitation that may reduce accuracy. Compared with newly diagnosed patients, persistent Graves' disease patients had lower TCR Shannon entropy and fewer highly expanded clones, which suggests clonal expansion. Persistent patients shared more public clonotypes among themselves (2,741) than newly diagnosed patients did (approximately 870).

This clonotype was picked up many times. The antigen it recognizes is unknown. No much larger clone is present one base from it, and per-base qualities are unavailable. Library preparation was by multiplex PCR. The sequencer listed for this sample is Illumina HiSeq 4000. CDR3 regions were amplified by Arm-PCR with iRepertoire HTBI primers to construct TCR beta libraries. Before sequencing, the PCR products went through gel purification. On the study's bioinformatics: Gene usage analysis of CDR3 amino acid clonotypes relied on the approximately 60 TRBV and around 13 TRBJ segments identified across samples. COPE and FqMerger were used to merge the filtered high-quality paired reads into contigs. BLAST was used to align contigs to IMGT TRBV, TRBD and TRBJ reference genes, with CDR3 defined following IMGT. Clonotypes above 0.1% frequency were classified as highly expanded clones. Shannon entropy served as the measure of repertoire diversity, while the Gini coefficient captured V-J evenness. A clonotype found in more than one individual was treated as public. TCRdb passed the public sequencing reads through fastp at Q25 and MiXCR, retaining productive beta sequences. Entries are consolidated by CDR3 protein sequence, retaining the most common genes and DNA. The V and J calls were determined by TCRdb, not by the authors. The sample data list 400,000 to 500,000 distinct CDR3 sequences, and under 25% of these were observed just once. Jointly, the top ten make up less than 9% of the sample.

The time point label corresponds to: persistent/refractory GD, antithyroid drugs over 5 years with positive TRAb. For both TCR sequencing and RNA sequencing, RNA was extracted from PBMCs using TRIzol. The diagnosis of Graves' disease followed American Thyroid Association guidelines. The patients came from an endocrinology department in Xi'an, China. From each patient, approximately 10 milliliters of peripheral blood was collected into an EDTA anticoagulant tube. Ficoll Paque Plus density gradient separation was used to isolate PBMCs, and no further T cell sorting was done. An Agilent 2100 Bioanalyzer and agarose gel were used to check RNA quality, while a NanoDrop 2000 measured RNA concentration. From the cysteine up to the phenylalanine, the CDR3 has a length of 14 residues. Just the 42-base CDR3 DNA is kept, in frame starting at base 1. V and J lose 5 bases and 0 bases, and a span of 8 bases separates them. CDR1 and CDR2 are read off the germline V gene as SGHVS and FQNEAQ.

The chain is encoded by TRBV7-8 joined to TRBJ1-5, and TRBD1 may be the D gene, going by 5 matching bases. This TCR derives from a female donor with Graves disease. The material sequenced was peripheral blood mononuclear cells (PBMCs), taken when the disease was refractory, from a patient treated with antithyroid drugs. The CDR3: CASSKDSSNQPQHF. In nucleotide form, the sequence is TGTGCCAGCAGCAAAGACAGTAGCAATCAGCCCCAGCATTTT.